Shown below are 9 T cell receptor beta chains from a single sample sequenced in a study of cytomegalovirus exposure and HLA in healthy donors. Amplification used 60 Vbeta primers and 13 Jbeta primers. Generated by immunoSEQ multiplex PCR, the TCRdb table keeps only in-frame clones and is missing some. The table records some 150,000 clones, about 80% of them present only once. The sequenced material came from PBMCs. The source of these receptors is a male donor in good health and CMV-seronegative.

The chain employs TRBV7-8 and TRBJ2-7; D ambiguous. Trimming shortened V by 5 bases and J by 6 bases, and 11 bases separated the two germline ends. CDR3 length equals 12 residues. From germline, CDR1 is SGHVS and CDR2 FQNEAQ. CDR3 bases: TGTGCCAGCAGCCCGACTCGTATCGAGCAGTACTTC. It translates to CASSPTRIEQYF. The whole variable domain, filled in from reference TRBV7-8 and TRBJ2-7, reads GAGVSQSPRYKVAKRGQDVALRCDPISGHVSLFWYQQALGQGPEFLTYFQNEAQLDKSGLPSDRFFAERPEGSVSTLKIQRTQQEDSAVYLCASSPTRIEQYFGPGTRLTVT.

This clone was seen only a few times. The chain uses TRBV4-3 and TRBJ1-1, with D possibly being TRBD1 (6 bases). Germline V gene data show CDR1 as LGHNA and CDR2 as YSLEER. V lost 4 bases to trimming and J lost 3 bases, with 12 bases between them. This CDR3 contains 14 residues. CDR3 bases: TGCGCCAGCAGCCTCGAGCAGGGGCACACTGAAGCTTTCTTT. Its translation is CASSLEQGHTEAFF.

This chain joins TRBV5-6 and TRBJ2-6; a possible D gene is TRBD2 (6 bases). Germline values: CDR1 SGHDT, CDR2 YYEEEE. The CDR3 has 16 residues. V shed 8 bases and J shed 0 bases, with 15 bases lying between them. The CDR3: CASHPPGGSGANVLTF. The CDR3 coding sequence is TGTGCCAGTCATCCCCCCGGGGGCTCTGGGGCCAACGTCCTGACTTTC.

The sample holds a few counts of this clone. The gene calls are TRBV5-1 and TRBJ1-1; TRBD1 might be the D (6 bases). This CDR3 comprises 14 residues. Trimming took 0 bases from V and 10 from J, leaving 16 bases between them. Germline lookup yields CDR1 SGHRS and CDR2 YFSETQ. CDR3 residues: CASSLGQQGAVAFF. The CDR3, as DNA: TGCGCCAGCAGCTTGGGGCAACAGGGAGCAGTAGCTTTCTTT.

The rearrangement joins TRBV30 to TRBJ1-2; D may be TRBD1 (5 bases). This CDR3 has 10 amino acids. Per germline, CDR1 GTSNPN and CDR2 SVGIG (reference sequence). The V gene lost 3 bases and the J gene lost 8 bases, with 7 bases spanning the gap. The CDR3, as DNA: TGTGCCTGGAGAAGGGGAGGCTACACCTTC. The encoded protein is CAWRRGGYTF.

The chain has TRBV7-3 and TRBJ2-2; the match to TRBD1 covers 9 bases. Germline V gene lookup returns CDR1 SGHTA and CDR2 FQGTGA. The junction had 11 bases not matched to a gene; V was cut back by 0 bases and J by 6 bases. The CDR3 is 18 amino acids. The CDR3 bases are TGTGCCAGCAGCTTAACCATAAGAGCCGGGACAGGGTCCGGGGAGCTGTTTTTT. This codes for CASSLTIRAGTGSGELFF.

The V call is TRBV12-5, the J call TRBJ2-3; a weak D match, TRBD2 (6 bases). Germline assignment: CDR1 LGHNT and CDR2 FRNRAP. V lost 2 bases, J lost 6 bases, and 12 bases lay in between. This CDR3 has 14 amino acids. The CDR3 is CASGLMGGGDTQYF. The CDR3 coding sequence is TGTGCTAGTGGTTTGATGGGAGGTGGGGATACGCAGTATTTT.

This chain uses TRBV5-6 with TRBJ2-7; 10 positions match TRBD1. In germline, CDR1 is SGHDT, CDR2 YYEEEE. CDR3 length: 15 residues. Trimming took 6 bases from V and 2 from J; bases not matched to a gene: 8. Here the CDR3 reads CASTYGGQGTYEQYF. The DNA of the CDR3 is TGTGCCAGCACCTATGGGGGACAGGGGACCTACGAGCAGTACTTC.

DNA of the CDR3: TGTGCCAGTAGTATCTCAGGGTATCTTCCCTACGAGCAGTACTTC. This sequence encodes CASSISGYLPYEQYF. The chain employs TRBV19 and TRBJ2-7; D possibly corresponds to TRBD1 (5 bases). The CDR3 spans 15 residues. Trimming shortened V by 3 bases and J by 2 bases, and 14 bases separated the two germline ends. From germline, CDR1 is LNHDA and CDR2 SQIVND (reference sequence).